This T cell receptor (beta chain) is from a study of a mutant IDH1 vaccine in newly diagnosed glioma (dated by TCRdb to the early 2020s). For context, the study as a whole: Eight vaccinations were administered to patients in weeks 1, 3, 5, 7, 11, 15, 19 and 23, corresponding to visits V03 through V10. Peripheral blood was drawn at six visits: V03 (baseline), V05, V07, V10, V12 and V13. Before enrollment, most patients had been given radiochemotherapy with temozolomide as standard therapy, while the rest had received either radiotherapy alone or temozolomide alone. Vaccination started 4-6 weeks after radiotherapy alone, or was given together with temozolomide cycles in the groups whose treatment included chemotherapy. The roughly 34 treated patients were around 62% male and around 40% female, with a mean age of about 43 years. Longitudinal TCRB deep sequencing was done for 20 to 25 treated patients, wherever samples were available for exploratory analyses.

This clone was detected only once. What this receptor recognizes is not known. The record has no base qualities; no much larger clone is one base away. This sample's time point label indicates: week 5, during vaccination. A 20-mer mutant IDH1 peptide at 300 micrograms in Montanide made up each vaccine dose, which was injected subcutaneously together with topical imiquimod. The donors had newly diagnosed IDH1-mutant astrocytomas of WHO grade 3 or 4 that showed loss of nuclear ATRX. The samples were drawn from NOA16, a multicentre, single-arm, open-label phase I trial in Germany that tested a mutant IDH1 peptide vaccine in humans for the first time. Genomic DNA for TCRB sequencing was isolated from EDTA blood with the DNeasy Blood and Tissue Kit. Overall study outcomes, separate from this receptor: It was noted by the authors that analyses of patient blood samples could not be reproduced owing to sample limitations. PBMC samples for TCRB deep sequencing were selected based on availability. Pseudoprogression appeared unrelated to alterations in the top peripheral T cell clonotypes detected by TCRB sequencing. Vaccine-induced immune responses across multiple MHC alleles were detected in 90% to 95% of patients.

Library method: the immunoSEQ multiplex PCR assay. The hsTCRB Kit was used according to the manufacturer's protocol to amplify rearranged TCR beta chain sequences. An Illumina MiSeq was used to sequence the TCRB libraries. In the original analysis: The kit vendor's proprietary platform handled demultiplexing, trimming and gene mapping. Not all clones reach the TCRdb copy of this immuneACCESS table, which keeps in-frame sequences only. Checked studies attribute under half of the gap to unresolved V genes and leave the rest unexplained. The V and J calls and clone size were taken over from that table, and D and trimming were inferred from the DNA. Within this sample are roughly 50,000 clones, with over 75% of them counted one time only. The ten largest clones capture approximately 1.8% of the sample. This specimen was PBMCs, taken from a glioma patient whose treatment included an IDH1 peptide vaccine. This receptor was identified in a middle-aged woman with glioma.

The CDR3 region reads CASSLRVGGRYNSPLHF. The sequenced DNA: TGTGCCAGCAGTTTAAGGGTAGGGGGTCGTTATAATTCACCCCTCCACTTT. The sequence links TRBV28 to TRBJ1-6; TRBD1 could be the D gene, as 6 bases match. Inclusive of the bounding cysteine and phenylalanine, the CDR3 is 17 residues long. Just the 51-base CDR3 DNA is kept, in frame starting at base 1. V is shortened by 2 bases, J by 4 bases, and the region joining them spans 15 bases. Via the germline V gene, CDR1 is MDHEN and CDR2 SYDVKM.